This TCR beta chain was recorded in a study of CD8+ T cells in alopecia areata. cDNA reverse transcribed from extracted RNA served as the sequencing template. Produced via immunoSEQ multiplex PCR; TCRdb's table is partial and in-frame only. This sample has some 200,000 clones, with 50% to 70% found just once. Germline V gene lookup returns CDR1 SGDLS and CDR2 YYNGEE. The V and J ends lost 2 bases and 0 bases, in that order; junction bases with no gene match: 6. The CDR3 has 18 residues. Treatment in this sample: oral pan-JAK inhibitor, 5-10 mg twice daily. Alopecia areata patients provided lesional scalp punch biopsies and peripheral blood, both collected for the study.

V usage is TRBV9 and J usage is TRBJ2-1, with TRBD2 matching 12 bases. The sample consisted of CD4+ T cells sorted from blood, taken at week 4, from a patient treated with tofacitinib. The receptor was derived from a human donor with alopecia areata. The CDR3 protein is CASSVTGLAGSSYNEQFF. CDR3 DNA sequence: TGTGCCAGCAGCGTCACCGGACTAGCGGGGAGCTCCTACAATGAGCAGTTCTTC.